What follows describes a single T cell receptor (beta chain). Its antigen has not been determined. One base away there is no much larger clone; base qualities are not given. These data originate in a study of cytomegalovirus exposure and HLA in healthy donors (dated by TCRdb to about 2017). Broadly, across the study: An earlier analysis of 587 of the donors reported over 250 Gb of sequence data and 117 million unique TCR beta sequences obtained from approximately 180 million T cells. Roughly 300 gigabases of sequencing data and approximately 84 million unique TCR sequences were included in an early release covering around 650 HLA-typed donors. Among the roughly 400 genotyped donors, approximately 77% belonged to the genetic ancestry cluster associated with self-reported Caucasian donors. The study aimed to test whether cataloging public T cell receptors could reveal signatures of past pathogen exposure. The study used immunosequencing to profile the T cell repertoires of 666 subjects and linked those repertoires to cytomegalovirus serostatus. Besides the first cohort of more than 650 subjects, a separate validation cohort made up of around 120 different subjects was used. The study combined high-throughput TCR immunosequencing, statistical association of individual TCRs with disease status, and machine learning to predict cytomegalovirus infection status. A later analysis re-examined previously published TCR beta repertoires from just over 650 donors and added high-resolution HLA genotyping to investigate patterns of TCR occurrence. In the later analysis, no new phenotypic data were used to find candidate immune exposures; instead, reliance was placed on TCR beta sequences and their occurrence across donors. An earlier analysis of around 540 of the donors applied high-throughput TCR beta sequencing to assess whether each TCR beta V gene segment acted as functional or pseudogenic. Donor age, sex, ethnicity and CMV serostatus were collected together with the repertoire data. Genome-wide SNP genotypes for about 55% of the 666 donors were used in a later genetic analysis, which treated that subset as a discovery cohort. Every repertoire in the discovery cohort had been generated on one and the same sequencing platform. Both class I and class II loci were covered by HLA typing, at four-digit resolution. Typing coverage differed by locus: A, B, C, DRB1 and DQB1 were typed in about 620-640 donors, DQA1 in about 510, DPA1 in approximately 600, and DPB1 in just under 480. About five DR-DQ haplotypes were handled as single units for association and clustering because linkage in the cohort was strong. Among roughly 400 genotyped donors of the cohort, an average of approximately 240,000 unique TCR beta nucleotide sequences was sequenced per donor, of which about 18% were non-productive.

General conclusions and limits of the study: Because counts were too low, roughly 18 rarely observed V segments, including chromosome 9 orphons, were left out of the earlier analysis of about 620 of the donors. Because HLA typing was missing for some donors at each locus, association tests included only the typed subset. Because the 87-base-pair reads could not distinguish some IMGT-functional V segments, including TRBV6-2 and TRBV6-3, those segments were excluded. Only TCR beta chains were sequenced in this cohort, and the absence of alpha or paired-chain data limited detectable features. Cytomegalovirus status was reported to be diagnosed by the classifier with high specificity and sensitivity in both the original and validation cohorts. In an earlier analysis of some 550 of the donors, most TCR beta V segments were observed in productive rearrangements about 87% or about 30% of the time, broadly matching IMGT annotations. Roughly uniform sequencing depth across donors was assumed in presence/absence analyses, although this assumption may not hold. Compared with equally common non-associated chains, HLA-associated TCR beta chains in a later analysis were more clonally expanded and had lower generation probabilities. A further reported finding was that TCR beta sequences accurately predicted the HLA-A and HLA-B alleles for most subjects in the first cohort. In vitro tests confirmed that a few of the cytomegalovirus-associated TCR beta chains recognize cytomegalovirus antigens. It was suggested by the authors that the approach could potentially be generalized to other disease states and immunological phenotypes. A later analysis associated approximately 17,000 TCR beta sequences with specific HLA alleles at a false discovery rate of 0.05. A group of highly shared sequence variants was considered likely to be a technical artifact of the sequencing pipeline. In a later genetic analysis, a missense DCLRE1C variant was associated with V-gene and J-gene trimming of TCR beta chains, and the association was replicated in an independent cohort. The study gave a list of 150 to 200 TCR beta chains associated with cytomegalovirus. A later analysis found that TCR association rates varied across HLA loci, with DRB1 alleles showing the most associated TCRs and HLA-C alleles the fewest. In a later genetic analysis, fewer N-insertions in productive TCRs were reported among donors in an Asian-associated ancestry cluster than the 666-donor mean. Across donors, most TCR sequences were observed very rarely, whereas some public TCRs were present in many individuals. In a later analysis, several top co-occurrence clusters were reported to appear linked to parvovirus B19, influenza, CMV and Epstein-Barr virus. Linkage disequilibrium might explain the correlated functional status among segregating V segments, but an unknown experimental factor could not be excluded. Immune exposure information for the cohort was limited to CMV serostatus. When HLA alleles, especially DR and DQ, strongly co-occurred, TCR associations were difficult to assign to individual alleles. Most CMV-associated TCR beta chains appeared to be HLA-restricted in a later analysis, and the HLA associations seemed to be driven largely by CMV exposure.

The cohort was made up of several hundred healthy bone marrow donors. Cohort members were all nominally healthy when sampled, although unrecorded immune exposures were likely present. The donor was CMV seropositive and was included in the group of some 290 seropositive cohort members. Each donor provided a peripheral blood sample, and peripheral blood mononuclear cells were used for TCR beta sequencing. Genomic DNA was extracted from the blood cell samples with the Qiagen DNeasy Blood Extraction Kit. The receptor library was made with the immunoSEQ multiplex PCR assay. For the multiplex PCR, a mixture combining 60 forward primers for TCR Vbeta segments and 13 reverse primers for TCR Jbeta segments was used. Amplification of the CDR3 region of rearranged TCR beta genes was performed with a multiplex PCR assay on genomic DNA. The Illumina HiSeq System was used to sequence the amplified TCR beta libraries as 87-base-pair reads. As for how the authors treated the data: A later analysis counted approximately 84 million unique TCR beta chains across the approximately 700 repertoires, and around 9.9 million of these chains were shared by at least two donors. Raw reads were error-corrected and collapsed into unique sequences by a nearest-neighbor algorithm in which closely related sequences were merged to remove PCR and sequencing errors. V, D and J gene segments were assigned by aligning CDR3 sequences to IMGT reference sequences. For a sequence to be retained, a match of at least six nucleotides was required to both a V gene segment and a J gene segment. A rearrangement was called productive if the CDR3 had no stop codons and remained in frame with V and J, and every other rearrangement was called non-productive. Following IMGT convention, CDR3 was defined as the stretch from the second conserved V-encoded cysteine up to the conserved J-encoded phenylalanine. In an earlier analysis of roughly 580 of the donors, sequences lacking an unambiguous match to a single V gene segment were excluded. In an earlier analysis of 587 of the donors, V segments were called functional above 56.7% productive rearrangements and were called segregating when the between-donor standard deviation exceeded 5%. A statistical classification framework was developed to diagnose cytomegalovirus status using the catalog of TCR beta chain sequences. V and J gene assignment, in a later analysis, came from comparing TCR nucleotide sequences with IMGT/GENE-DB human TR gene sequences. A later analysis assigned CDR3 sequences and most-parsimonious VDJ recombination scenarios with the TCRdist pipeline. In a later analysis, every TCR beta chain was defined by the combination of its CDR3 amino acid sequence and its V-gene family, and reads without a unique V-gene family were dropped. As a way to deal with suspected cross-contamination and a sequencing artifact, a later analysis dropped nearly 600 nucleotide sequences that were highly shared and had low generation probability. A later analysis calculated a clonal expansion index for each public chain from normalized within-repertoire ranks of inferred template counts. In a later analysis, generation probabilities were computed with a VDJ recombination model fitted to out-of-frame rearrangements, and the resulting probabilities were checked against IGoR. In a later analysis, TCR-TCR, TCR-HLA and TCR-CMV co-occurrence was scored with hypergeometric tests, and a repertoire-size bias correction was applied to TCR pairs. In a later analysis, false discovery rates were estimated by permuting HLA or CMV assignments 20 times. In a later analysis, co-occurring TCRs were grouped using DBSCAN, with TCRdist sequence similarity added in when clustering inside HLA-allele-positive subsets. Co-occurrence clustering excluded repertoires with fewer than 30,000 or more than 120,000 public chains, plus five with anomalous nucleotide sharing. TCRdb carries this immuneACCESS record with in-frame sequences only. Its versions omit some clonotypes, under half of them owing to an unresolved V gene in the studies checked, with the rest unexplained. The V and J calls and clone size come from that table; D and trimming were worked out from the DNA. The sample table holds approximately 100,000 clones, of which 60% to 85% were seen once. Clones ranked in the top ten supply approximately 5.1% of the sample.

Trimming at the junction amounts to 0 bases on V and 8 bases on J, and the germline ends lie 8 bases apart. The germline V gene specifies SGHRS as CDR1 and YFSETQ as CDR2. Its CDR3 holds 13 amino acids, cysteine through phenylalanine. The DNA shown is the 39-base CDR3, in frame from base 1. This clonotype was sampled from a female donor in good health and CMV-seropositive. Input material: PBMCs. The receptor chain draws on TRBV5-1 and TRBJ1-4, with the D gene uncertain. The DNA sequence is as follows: TGCGCCAGCAGCTTGGGGCAGTGGGAAAAACTGTTTTTT. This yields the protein CASSLGQWEKLFF.